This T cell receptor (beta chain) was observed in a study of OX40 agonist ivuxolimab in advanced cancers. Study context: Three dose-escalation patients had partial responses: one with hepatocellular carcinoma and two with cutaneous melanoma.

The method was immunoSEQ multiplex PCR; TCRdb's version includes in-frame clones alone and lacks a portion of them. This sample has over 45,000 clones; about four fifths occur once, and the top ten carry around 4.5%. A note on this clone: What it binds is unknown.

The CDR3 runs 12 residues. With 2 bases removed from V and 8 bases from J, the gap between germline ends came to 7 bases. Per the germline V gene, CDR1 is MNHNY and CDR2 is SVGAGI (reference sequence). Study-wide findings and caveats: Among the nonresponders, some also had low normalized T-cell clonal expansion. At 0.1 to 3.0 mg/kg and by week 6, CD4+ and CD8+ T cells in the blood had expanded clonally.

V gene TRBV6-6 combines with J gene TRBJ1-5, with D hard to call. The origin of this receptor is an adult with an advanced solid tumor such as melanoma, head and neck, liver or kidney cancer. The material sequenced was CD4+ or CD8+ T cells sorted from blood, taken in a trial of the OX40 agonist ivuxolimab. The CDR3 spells CASSYPGEPQHF. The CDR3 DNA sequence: TGTGCCAGCAGTTACCCCGGGGAGCCCCAGCATTTT.